Following are 2 T cell receptor beta chains from one sample sequenced in a study of cytomegalovirus exposure and HLA in healthy donors. The primer mix had 60 Vbeta and 13 Jbeta primers. TCRdb keeps only in-frame clones here, not all; method: immunoSEQ multiplex PCR. The sample contains approximately 160,000 clones, around 80% of which appear only once. The sample consisted of PBMCs. The receptors were sampled from a woman aged 45-65 years in good health and CMV-seropositive.

The genes are TRBV7-2 and TRBJ2-7; 13 bases map to TRBD2. This CDR3 is built from 14 residues. Germline V gene sequence: CDR1 SGHTA, CDR2 FQGNSA. The junction had 5 bases not matched to a gene; V was cut back by 6 bases and J by 6 bases. CDR3 nucleotides: TGTGCCAGCAGTGGACTAGCGGGAGTAGGCGAGCAGTACTTC. Amino acids: CASSGLAGVGEQYF.

The rearrangement uses TRBV5-1 and TRBJ1-4; TRBD1 agrees at 7 bases. The CDR3 sequence is 14 residues long. V shed 4 bases, J shed 3 bases, and the junction held 3 bases outside the gene matches. Germline V gives CDR1 SGHRS, CDR2 YFSETQ. The chain's CDR3 is CASSLGQPNEKLFF. In nucleotides, the CDR3 is TGCGCCAGCAGCCTGGGACAGCCTAATGAAAAACTGTTTTTT.